These T cell receptor beta chains were read from a single sample in a study of beta chain features in type 1 diabetes. Produced via immunoSEQ multiplex PCR; TCRdb's table is partial and in-frame only. This sample has 300,000 to 400,000 clones; approximately 8.2% occur once, and the top ten carry approximately 0.47%. The source material was central memory CD4+ T cells from blood. These receptors originate from a woman aged 18-29 years in good health. The CDR3 runs from the conserved cysteine through the conserved F or W. A D gene is named only where the DNA matches it firmly. Size is omitted from some rows. Given values are once, few, many or a class for expanded clones.

size,V,D,J,DNA,CDR3
many,TRBV14,.,TRBJ2-1,TGTGCCAGCAGCCATGGCGGTAGCAAAAATGAGCAGTTCTTC,CASSHGGSKNEQFF
.,TRBV28,TRBD1,TRBJ2-7,TGTGCCAGCAGTTTATGGGACAGGGGCAGATCCTACGAGCAGTACTTC,CASSLWDRGRSYEQYF
.,TRBV7-3,TRBD1,TRBJ2-1,TGTGCCAGCAGCGTGGACAGGGGAGATGAGCAGTTCTTC,CASSVDRGDEQFF
.,TRBV19,.,TRBJ2-1,TGTGCCAGTAGTAAGGCGGAGTACGCGCAGTTCTTC,CASSKAEYAQFF
many,TRBV29-1,.,TRBJ2-5,TGCAGCGGTACTTCGGGGGAGACCCAGTACTTC,CSGTSGETQYF
.,TRBV7-2,TRBD2,TRBJ2-3,TGTGCCAGCAGCCCAAGGACTAGCGGATTCACAGATACGCAGTATTTT,CASSPRTSGFTDTQYF
.,TRBV28,.,TRBJ2-2,TGTGCCAGCAGCTCCTCGGCAGCCCCGAACACCGGGGAGCTGTTTTTT,CASSSSAAPNTGELFF
.,TRBV28,TRBD2,TRBJ2-3,TGTGCCAGCAGATCCCCGAGCGGGAGGGTCTCAGATACGCAGTATTTT,CASRSPSGRVSDTQYF
few,TRBV7-2,.,TRBJ2-7,TGTGCCAGCAGCTTATGGAGGGGGCTCTACGAGCAGTACTTC,CASSLWRGLYEQYF
.,TRBV7-8,.,TRBJ2-7,TGTGCCAGCAGCTTAGAGCGGTTCGGGACTCGCTCCTACGAGCAGTACTTC,CASSLERFGTRSYEQYF